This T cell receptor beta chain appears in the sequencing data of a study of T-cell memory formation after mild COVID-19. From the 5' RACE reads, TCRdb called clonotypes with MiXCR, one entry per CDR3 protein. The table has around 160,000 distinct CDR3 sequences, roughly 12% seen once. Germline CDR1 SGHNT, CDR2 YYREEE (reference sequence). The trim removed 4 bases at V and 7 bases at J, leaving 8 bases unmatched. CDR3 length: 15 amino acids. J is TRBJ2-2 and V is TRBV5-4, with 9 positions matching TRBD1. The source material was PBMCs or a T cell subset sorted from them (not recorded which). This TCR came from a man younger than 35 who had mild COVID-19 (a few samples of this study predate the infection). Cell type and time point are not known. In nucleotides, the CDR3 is TGTGCCAGCAGCCGACAGGGGGGGTTAGTCGGGGAGCTGTTTTTT. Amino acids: CASSRQGGLVGELFF.